This is a list of T cell receptor beta chains from one sample in a study of blood T cells in healthy people across ages. Each CDR3 protein is one row after TCRdb ran MiXCR on the 5' RACE reads. The sample lists about 1.6 million distinct CDR3 sequences, about 31% seen once, with roughly 12% in the top ten. Sequencing was done on a sample of blood. The source is a woman in her twenties or thirties in good health. Each CDR3 is given with its conserved first and last residue. The order of the fields is CDR3 protein, V gene, J gene.

CDR3: CASSGQDYEQYF; V: TRBV4-1; J: TRBJ2-7
CDR3: CASSYSATGGDYGYTF; V: TRBV6-5; J: TRBJ1-2
CDR3: CASSYGTGPAREQFF; V: TRBV11-3; J: TRBJ2-1
CDR3: CASSLDLRSDEQFF; V: TRBV11-2; J: TRBJ2-1
CDR3: CASSPGVSNTEAFF; V: TRBV5-6; J: TRBJ1-1
CDR3: CASNFLTGQTYEQYF; V: TRBV5-1; J: TRBJ2-7
CDR3: CASSLSRGSHNEQFF; V: TRBV4-1; J: TRBJ2-1
CDR3: CSAGAIASRGYTF; V: TRBV20-1; J: TRBJ1-2
CDR3: CTSNVSPYEQYF; V: TRBV28; J: NA
CDR3: CSAAHRESYEQYF; V: TRBV20-1; J: TRBJ2-7
CDR3: CASSPGEGRSEQYF; V: TRBV3-1; J: TRBJ2-5
CDR3: CASSFRGSLSYEQYF; V: TRBV28; J: NA
CDR3: CANSRTGDRVQYF; V: TRBV6-2/TRBV6-3; J: TRBJ2-5
CDR3: CASSVSTSTNEKLFF; V: TRBV3-1; J: TRBJ1-4
CDR3: CAQRGGRDYGYTF; V: TRBV2; J: TRBJ1-2
CDR3: CASSDTGLVDEQYF; V: TRBV11-2; J: TRBJ2-7
CDR3: CSVEDGTSGSTDTQYF; V: TRBV29-1; J: TRBJ2-3
CDR3: CAISESGDPEAFF; V: TRBV10-3; J: TRBJ1-1
CDR3: CASSPYREVAKNIQYF; V: TRBV18; J: TRBJ2-4
CDR3: CASSQGSREAFF; V: TRBV2; J: TRBJ1-1
CDR3: CASSEGTGRSDGYTF; V: TRBV25-1; J: TRBJ1-2
CDR3: CASSLRVGLGGYTF; V: TRBV27; J: TRBJ1-2
CDR3: CASSLESTPHEQFF; V: TRBV7-2; J: TRBJ2-1
CDR3: CSVDTGRNQPQHF; V: TRBV29-1; J: TRBJ1-5
CDR3: CASSQGASWYF; V: TRBV2; J: TRBJ2-3
CDR3: CASGAIAGATDTQYF; V: TRBV6-1; J: TRBJ2-3
CDR3: CASSLDRSSPLHF; V: TRBV5-1; J: TRBJ1-6
CDR3: CSARDRKGGFGGSTGTQYF; V: TRBV20-1; J: TRBJ2-3
CDR3: CASSESNSWNYGYTF; V: TRBV5-1; J: TRBJ1-2
CDR3: CASSEYRGQRETQYF; V: TRBV25-1; J: TRBJ2-5
CDR3: CSARDFARPEQFF; V: TRBV20-1; J: TRBJ2-1
CDR3: CASSQGLAGGGGELFF; V: TRBV4-2; J: TRBJ2-2
CDR3: CASSYLRAKGTEAFF; V: TRBV5-1; J: TRBJ1-1
CDR3: CASSDLSGTTQYF; V: TRBV27; J: TRBJ2-5
CDR3: CASSQRDSQYEQYF; V: TRBV3-1; J: TRBJ2-7
CDR3: CASTPGRVLQETQYF; V: TRBV7-7; J: TRBJ2-5
CDR3: CASSLAPKGIQDTQYF; V: TRBV12-3/TRBV12-4; J: TRBJ2-5
CDR3: CAWRGQDTEAFF; V: TRBV30; J: TRBJ1-1
CDR3: CASSPEGVGSSEQFF; V: TRBV5-1; J: TRBJ2-1
CDR3: CASRSFKGGKKHEQFF; V: TRBV7-9; J: TRBJ2-1
CDR3: CASSDTAAGPSEAQYF; V: TRBV25-1; J: TRBJ2-5
CDR3: CASTSELAGLHTQYF; V: TRBV3-1; J: TRBJ2-3
CDR3: CASSLGETDLVHEQYF; V: TRBV7-8; J: TRBJ2-7
CDR3: CSARWGHGNTVAFF; V: TRBV20-1; J: TRBJ1-1
CDR3: CATRGQGYNEQFF; V: TRBV24-1; J: TRBJ2-1
CDR3: CASLNSHGTQYF; V: TRBV28; J: TRBJ2-3